This is a list of T cell receptor beta chains from one sample in a study of shared clonotypes between healthy human individuals. Some clones are missing from TCRdb's copy, which holds only in-frame ones; the method was immunoSEQ multiplex PCR. Here the sample spans about half a million clones, 65% to 85% being singletons. Sequenced: PBMCs. All receptors come from a woman in her thirties or forties in good health. Some clones in this sample may be carry-over from other donors' samples. Both conserved end residues are trimmed from each CDR3. The order of the fields is clone size, J gene, V gene, CDR3 protein. The size entry is marked missing in some rows and otherwise reads once, few, many or a size class.

>.|TRBJ2-5|TRBV29-1
SVSPQEKKETQY
>.|TRBJ2-7|TRBV28
ASSLTTTYEQY
>.|TRBJ2-7|TRBV2
ASRTGAYEQY
>.|TRBJ2-7|TRBV9
ASSASGTGYEQY
>.|TRBJ1-1|TRBV6-6
ASTYSGEVEAF
>.|TRBJ2-7|TRBV4-1
ASSQVALMGYEQY
>.|TRBJ1-5|TRBV30
AWSGSSNQPQH
>.|TRBJ2-5|TRBV20-1
SARVPRTQY
>.|TRBJ2-7|TRBV7-2
ASSLEFRADEQY
>.|TRBJ2-7|TRBV9
ASSAGQSSGHEQY
>once|TRBJ1-1|TRBV9
ASSPTGRLNTEAF
>.|TRBJ2-5|TRBV28
ASSPARDVQETQY
>.|TRBJ1-5|TRBV21-1
ASNSGRHSNQPQH
>.|TRBJ1-1|TRBV7-2
ASIFRDNTEAF
>.|TRBJ2-2|TRBV28
ASSLYTGVDTGELF
>.|TRBJ2-3|TRBV4-2
ASSQVRAGGSDTQY
>.|TRBJ2-7|TRBV19
ASILTGWRSSYEQY
>.|TRBJ2-1|TRBV2
ASSEAKNNEQF
>.|TRBJ1-6|TRBV6-1
ASRPDGSNSPLH
>.|TRBJ2-7|TRBV10-3
AISERGNEQY
>.|TRBJ1-1|TRBV5-1
ASREMMNTEAF
>.|TRBJ1-1|TRBV29-1
SAGQGAQTEAF
>.|TRBJ2-1|TRBV7-3
ASSLRFSSGVGEQF
>.|TRBJ2-1|TRBV7-3
ASSLIPGNEQF
>.|TRBJ2-1|TRBV9
ASSVAGGNNEQF
>.|TRBJ2-1|TRBV6-5
ASRKAGGNNEQF
>.|TRBJ2-2|TRBV2
AIPKAGQRNTGELF
>.|TRBJ2-1|TRBV4-2
ASSNKGRLVDNEQF
>.|TRBJ2-7|TRBV9
ASSVDDRFEQY
>.|TRBJ2-1|TRBV15
ATSRDLNWEQF
>few|TRBJ2-7|TRBV27
ASTPGIADTSYEQY
>.|TRBJ2-3|TRBV12-5
ASGSDRSTDTQY
>once|TRBJ2-5|TRBV5-1
ASSTTSGRETQY
>few|TRBJ1-1|TRBV10-3
AIRDSYTEAF
>.|TRBJ1-1|TRBV30
AWSPFGFGVLGNTEAF
>many|TRBJ2-1|TRBV7-3
ASSPGLAGADEQF
>.|TRBJ2-2|TRBV15
ATSVAGGGGELF
>.|TRBJ2-1|TRBV14
ASSQDMGYEQF
>.|TRBJ2-3|TRBV6-5
ASSLGWPNTQY
>.|TRBJ1-1|TRBV29-1
SVTADSLTEAF
>.|TRBJ2-7|TRBV7-2
ASSLSTGQVYEQY
>once|TRBJ2-1|TRBV30
AWRPRTSFPYNEQF
>once|TRBJ2-1|TRBV7-8
ASTQQEVQF
>.|TRBJ2-5|TRBV10-3
AITRDRARGTQY
>.|TRBJ1-5|TRBV28
ASSFENQPQH
>.|TRBJ1-1|TRBV23-1
APYPRRQRRATEAF
>many|TRBJ2-1|TRBV19
ASSIGTPSYNEQF
>.|TRBJ1-2|TRBV6-1
ASSVGGRGYT
>.|TRBJ1-5|TRBV18
ASSPGAQPQH
>.|TRBJ2-2|TRBV7-2
ASSTSGNTGELF
>.|TRBJ2-3|TRBV6-5
ASRLQDTQY
>once|TRBJ2-3|TRBV4-3
ASSQGGRSATDTQY
>medium-sized|TRBJ1-4|TRBV25-1
ASSEYTGGNEKLF
>.|TRBJ2-2|TRBV4-3
ASSQDTGTGELF
>.|TRBJ2-2|TRBV11-1
ASSSRPSGGTGELF
>.|TRBJ2-5|TRBV2
ASSEAHETQY
>many|TRBJ2-3|TRBV7-2
ASSSEPSGSKGDTQY
>.|TRBJ2-7|TRBV2
ASSEAGFSGYEQY
>.|TRBJ2-2|TRBV15
ATRDRDYNTGELF